A single count supports the clone carrying this T cell receptor beta chain. What it binds is not known. This sample was included in a study of cytomegalovirus exposure and HLA in healthy donors. The CDR3 has 16 residues. CDR1 is SGHRS, CDR2 YFSETQ, per germline. The V end was cut by 0 bases, the J end by 4 bases, with 13 bases between. Study-level results: In a later analysis, TCR association rates varied by HLA locus: DRB1 most, HLA-C fewest. What was likely a sequencing artifact was a cluster of highly shared sequence variants. When presence/absence was analysed, sequencing depth was taken to be roughly uniform across donors. Versus the approximately 720-donor mean, an Asian-associated ancestry cluster reportedly showed fewer N-insertions in a later analysis.

The PCR ran on 60 Vbeta and 13 Jbeta primers. Assay: immunoSEQ multiplex PCR; the TCRdb copy retains only in-frame clones and omits some. The table includes 130,000 or so clones, roughly four fifths detected once. This clonotype originated in a man between 18 and 35 years old in good health and CMV-seropositive. The chain joins TRBV5-1 to TRBJ1-4, with a possible D match to TRBD1 (5 bases). The sequencing input was PBMCs. CDR3 sequence reads: CASSLGVDSFNEKLFF. The DNA for the CDR3 is TGCGCCAGCAGCTTGGGGGTAGACAGTTTTAATGAAAAACTGTTTTTT.